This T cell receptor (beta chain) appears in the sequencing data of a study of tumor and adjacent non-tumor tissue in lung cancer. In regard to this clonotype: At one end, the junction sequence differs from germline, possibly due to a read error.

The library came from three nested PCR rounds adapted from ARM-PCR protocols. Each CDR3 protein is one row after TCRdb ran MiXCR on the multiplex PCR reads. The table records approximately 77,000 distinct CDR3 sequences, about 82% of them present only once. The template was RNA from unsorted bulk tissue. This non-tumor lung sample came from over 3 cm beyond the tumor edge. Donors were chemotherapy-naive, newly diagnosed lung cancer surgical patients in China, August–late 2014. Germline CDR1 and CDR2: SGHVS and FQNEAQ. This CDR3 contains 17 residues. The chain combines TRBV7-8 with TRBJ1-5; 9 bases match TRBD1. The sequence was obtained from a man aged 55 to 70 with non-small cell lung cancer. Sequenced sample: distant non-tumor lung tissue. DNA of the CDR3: TGTGCCAGCAACTTAATTGGGACAGGGTCTGTCAATCAGCCCCAGCATTTT. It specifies CASNLIGTGSVNQPQHF.